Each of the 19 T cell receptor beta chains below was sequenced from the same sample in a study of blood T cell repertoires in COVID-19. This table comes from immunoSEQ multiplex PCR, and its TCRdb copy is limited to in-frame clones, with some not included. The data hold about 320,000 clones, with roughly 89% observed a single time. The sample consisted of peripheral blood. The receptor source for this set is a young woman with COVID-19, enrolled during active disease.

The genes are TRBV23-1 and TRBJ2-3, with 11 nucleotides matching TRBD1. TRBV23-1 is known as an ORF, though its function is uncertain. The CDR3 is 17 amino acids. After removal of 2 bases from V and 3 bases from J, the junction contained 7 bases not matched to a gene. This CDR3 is CASSQRKGTGGTDTQYF. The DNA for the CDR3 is TGCGCCAGCAGTCAACGAAAAGGGACAGGGGGTACAGATACGCAGTATTTT.

The CDR3 DNA reads TGTGCCAGCAGCTTAGGAGGGATAAGTAACTATGGCTACACCTTC. Amino acid sequence: CASSLGGISNYGYTF. The chain links TRBV7-2 to TRBJ1-2, with D unresolved. Trimming removed 1 base from V and 1 base from J, with 10 bases in between. Per germline, CDR1 SGHTA and CDR2 FQGNSA. The CDR3 has 15 amino acids.

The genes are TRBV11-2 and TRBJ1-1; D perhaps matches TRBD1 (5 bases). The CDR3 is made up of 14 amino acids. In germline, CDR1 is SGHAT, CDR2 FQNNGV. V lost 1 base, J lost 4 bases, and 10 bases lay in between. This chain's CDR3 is CASSLGGVATEAFF. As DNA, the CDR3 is TGTGCCAGCAGCTTAGGGGGCGTAGCCACTGAAGCTTTCTTT.

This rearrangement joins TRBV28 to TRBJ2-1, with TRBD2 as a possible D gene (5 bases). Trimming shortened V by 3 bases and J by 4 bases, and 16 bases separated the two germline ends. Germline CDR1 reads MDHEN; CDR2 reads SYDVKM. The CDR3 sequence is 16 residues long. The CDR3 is CASSFSFRGKYNEQFF. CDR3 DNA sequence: TGTGCCAGCAGTTTCTCCTTCCGGGGAAAATACAATGAGCAGTTCTTC. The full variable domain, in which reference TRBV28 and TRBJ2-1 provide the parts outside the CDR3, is DVKVTQSSRYLVKRTGEKVFLECVQDMDHENMFWYRQDPGLGLRLIYFSYDVKMKEKGDIPEGYSVSREKKERFSLILESASTNQTSMYLCASSFSFRGKYNEQFFGPGTRLTVL.

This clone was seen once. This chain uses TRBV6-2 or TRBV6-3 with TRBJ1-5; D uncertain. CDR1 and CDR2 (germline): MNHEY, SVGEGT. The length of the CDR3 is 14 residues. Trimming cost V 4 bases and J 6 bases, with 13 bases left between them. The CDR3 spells CASSSRTGIQPQHF. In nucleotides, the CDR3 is TGTGCCAGCAGTTCCCGGACGGGGATTCAGCCCCAGCATTTT.

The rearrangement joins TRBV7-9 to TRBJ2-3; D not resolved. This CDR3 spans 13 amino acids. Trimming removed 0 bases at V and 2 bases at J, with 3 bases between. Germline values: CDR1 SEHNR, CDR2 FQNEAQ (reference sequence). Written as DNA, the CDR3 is TGTGCCAGCAGCTTAGCGTACACAGATACGCAGTATTTT. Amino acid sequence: CASSLAYTDTQYF.

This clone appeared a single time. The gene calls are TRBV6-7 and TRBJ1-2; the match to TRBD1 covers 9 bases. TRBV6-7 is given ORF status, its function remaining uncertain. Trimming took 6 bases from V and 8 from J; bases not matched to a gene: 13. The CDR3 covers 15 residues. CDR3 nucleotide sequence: TGTGCCAGCAGAGCCGGGACAGGGTTCCCTCGGGGCTACACCTTC. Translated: CASRAGTGFPRGYTF.

CDR3 in DNA: TGCGCCAGCAGCCCGGACAGCGGAAACACCATATATTTT. It encodes CASSPDSGNTIYF. The chain couples TRBV5-1 to TRBJ1-3; the D gene is possibly TRBD1 (6 bases). The CDR3 is made up of 13 amino acids. Trimming took off 4 bases at V and 4 bases at J, with 9 bases between the two ends. Germline CDR1 and CDR2: SGHRS and YFSETQ.

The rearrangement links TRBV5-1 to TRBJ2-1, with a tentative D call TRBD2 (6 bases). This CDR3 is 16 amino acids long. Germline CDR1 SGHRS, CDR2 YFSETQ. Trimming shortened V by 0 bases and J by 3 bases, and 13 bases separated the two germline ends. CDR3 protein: CASSLDGGEDYNEQFF. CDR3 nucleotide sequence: TGCGCCAGCAGCTTGGATGGCGGGGAGGACTACAATGAGCAGTTCTTC.

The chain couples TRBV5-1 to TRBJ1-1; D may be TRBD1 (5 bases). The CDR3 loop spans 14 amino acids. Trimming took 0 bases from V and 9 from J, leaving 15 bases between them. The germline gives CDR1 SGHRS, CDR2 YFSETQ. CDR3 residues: CASSLGGTPIKAFF. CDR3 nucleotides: TGCGCCAGCAGCTTGGGGGGGACTCCAATAAAAGCTTTCTTT.

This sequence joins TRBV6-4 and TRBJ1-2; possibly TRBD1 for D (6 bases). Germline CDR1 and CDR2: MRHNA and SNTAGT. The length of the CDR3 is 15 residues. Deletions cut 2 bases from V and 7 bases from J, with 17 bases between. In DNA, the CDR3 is TGTGCCAGCAGTGACGGGCGCACAGGGATCCGTGGCTACACCTTC. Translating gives CASSDGRTGIRGYTF.

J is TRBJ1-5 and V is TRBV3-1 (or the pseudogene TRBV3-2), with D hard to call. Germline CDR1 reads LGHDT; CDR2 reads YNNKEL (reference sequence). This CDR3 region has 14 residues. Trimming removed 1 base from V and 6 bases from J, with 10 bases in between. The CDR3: CASSQARGSQPQHF. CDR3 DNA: TGTGCCAGCAGCCAAGCTCGGGGTTCTCAGCCCCAGCATTTT.

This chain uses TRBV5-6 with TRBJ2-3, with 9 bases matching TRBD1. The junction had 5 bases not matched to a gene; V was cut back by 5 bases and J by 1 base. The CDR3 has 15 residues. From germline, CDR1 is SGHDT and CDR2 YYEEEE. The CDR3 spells CASRPDRGGTDTQYF. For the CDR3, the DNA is TGTGCCAGCAGACCGGACAGGGGCGGCACAGATACGCAGTATTTT.

Written as DNA, the CDR3 is TGTGCCAGCAGCCTGGGACTTCCCACCGGGGAGCTGTTTTTT. Protein sequence: CASSLGLPTGELFF. The rearrangement joins TRBV5-5 to TRBJ2-2; D perhaps matches TRBD2 (6 bases). CDR1 and CDR2 from the germline V gene are SGHKS and YYEKEE (reference sequence). Between the trimmed V and J ends, which lost 4 bases and 4 bases, there was a span of 11 bases. The CDR3 is 14 amino acids.

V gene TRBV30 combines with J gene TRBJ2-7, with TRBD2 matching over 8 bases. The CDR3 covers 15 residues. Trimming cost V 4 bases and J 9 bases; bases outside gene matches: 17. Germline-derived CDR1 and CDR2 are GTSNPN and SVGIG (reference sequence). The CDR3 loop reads CAWTPSGGSLRGQYF. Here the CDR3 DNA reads TGTGCCTGGACCCCATCGGGGGGGTCTCTACGTGGGCAGTACTTC.

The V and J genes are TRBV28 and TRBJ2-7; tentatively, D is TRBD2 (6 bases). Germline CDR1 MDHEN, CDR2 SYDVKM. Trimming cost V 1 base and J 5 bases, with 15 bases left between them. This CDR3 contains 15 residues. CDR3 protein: CASSLLEGLEDEQYF. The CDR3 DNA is TGTGCCAGCAGTTTATTGGAGGGGTTGGAAGACGAGCAGTACTTC.

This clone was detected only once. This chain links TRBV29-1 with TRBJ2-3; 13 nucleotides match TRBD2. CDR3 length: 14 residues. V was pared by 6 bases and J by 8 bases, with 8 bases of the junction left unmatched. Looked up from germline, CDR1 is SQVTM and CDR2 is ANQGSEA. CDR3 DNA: TGCAGCGTGATGGGACTAGCGGGGACCGTTACGCAGTATTTT. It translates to CSVMGLAGTVTQYF.

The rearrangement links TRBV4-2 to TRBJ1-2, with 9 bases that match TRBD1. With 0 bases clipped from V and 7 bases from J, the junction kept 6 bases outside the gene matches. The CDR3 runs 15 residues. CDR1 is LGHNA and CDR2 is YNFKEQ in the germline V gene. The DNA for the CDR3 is TGTGCCAGCAGCCAAGATCAACAGGGGGCGTTTGGCTACACCTTC. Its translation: CASSQDQQGAFGYTF.

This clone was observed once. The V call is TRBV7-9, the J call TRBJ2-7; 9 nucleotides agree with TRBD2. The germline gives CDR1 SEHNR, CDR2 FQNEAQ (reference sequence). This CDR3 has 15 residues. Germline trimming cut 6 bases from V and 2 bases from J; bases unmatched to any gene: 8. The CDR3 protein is CASRPPLAGAYEQYF. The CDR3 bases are TGTGCCAGCAGGCCCCCCTTAGCGGGGGCCTACGAGCAGTACTTC.